What follows are 3 T cell receptor beta chains derived from one specimen sequenced in a study of cytomegalovirus exposure and HLA in healthy donors. The PCR used 60 Vbeta and 13 Jbeta primers. Profiling relied on immunoSEQ multiplex PCR, and the TCRdb table lists in-frame clones only, not all of them. This table has approximately 150,000 clones, roughly 73% appearing once. Specimen: PBMCs. The source of these receptors is a man aged 18 to 35 in good health and CMV-seropositive.

The chain employs TRBV27 and TRBJ2-3; 8 bases are a match to TRBD2. CDR3 length: 17 residues. J lost 1 base, V lost 4 bases, and 10 bases had no gene match. CDR1 is MNHEY and CDR2 is SMNVEV in the germline V gene (reference sequence). CDR3 region: CASSSLLTGGRTDTQYF. The CDR3 DNA follows: TGTGCCAGCAGTTCCCTTCTAACGGGAGGGCGCACAGATACGCAGTATTTT.

CDR3 sequence: CASSLPGGSYNEQFF. CDR3 DNA: TGTGCCAGCAGTTTACCGGGGGGCTCCTACAATGAGCAGTTCTTC. The gene calls are TRBV28 and TRBJ2-1; 7 nucleotides align to TRBD2. V was pared by 2 bases and J by 0 bases, with 1 base of the junction left unmatched. Per germline, CDR1 MDHEN and CDR2 SYDVKM. The CDR3 contains 15 residues.

The chain links TRBV30 to TRBJ2-1, with TRBD2 matching 8 bases. CDR3 length: 15 residues. V shed 0 bases and J 2 bases; nucleotides not matched to a gene: 3. CDR1 and CDR2 from the germline V gene are GTSNPN and SVGIG (reference sequence). CDR3 amino acids: CAWSVSGSPYNEQFF. CDR3 coding DNA: TGTGCCTGGAGTGTAAGCGGGAGCCCCTACAATGAGCAGTTCTTC. The full variable domain, its missing parts supplied by reference TRBV30 and TRBJ2-1, is SQTIHQWPATLVQPVGSPLSLECTVEGTSNPNLYWYRQAAGRGLQLLFYSVGIGQISSEVPQNLSASRPQDRQFILSSKKLLLSDSGFYLCAWSVSGSPYNEQFFGPGTRLTVL.